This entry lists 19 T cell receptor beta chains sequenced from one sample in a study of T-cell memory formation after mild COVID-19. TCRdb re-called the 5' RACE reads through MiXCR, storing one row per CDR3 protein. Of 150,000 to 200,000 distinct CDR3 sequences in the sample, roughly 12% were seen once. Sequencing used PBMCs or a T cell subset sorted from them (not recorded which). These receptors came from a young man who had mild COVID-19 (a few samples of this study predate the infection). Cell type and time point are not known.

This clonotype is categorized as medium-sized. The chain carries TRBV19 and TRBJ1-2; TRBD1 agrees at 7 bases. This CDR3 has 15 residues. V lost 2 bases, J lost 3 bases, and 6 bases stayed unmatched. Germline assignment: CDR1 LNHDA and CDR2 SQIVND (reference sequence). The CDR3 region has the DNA TGTGCCAGTAGTATATCATCTCAGGGGGACTATGGCTACACCTTC. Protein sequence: CASSISSQGDYGYTF.

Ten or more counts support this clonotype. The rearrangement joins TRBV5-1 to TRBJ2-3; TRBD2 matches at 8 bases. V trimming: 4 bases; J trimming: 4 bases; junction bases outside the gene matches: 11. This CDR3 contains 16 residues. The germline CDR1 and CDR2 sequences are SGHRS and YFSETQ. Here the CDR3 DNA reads TGCGCCAGCAGCCAGCTGCGGGCGGGGGGTTCAGATACGCAGTATTTT. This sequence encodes CASSQLRAGGSDTQYF.

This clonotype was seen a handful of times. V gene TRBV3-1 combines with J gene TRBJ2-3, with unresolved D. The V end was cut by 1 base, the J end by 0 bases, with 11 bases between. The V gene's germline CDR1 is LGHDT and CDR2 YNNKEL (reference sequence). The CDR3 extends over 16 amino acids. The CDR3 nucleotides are TGTGCCAGCAGCCAAGGTCGGCTAACTAGCACAGATACGCAGTATTTT. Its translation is CASSQGRLTSTDTQYF.

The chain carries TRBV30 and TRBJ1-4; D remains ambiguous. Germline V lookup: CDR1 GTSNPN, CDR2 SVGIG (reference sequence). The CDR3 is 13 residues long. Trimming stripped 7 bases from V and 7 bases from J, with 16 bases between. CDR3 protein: CASETRTREKLFF. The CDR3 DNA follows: TGTGCCTCGGAGACTAGAACGCGTGAAAAACTGTTTTTT.

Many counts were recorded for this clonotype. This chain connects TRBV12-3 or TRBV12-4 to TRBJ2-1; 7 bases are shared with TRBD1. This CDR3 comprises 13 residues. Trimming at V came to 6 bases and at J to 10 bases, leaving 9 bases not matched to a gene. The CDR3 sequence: CASSPDRLGEQFF. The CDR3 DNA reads TGTGCCAGCAGCCCGGACAGGCTTGGGGAGCAGTTCTTC.

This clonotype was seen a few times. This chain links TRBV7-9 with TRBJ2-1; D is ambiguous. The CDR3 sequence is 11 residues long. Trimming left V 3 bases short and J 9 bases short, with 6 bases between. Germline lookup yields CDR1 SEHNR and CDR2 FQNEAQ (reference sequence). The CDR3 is CASSFRGEQFF. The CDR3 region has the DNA TGTGCCAGCAGCTTTCGAGGTGAGCAGTTCTTC.

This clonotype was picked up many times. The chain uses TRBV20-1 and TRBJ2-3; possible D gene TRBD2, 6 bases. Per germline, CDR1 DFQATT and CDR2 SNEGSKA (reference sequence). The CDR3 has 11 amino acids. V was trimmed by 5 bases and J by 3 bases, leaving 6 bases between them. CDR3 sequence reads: CSARGTDTQYF. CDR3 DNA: TGCAGTGCTCGGGGGACAGATACGCAGTATTTT.

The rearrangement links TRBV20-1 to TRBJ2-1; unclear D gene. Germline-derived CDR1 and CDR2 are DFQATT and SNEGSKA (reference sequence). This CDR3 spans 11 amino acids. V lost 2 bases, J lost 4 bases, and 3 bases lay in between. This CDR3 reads CSARQYNEQFF. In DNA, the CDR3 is TGCAGTGCTAGACAATACAATGAGCAGTTCTTC.

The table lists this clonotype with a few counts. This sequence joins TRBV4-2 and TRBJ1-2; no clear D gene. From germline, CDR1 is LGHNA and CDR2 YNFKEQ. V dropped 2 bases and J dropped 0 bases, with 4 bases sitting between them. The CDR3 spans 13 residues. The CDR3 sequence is CASSQPANYGYTF. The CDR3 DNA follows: TGTGCCAGCAGCCAACCGGCTAACTATGGCTACACCTTC.

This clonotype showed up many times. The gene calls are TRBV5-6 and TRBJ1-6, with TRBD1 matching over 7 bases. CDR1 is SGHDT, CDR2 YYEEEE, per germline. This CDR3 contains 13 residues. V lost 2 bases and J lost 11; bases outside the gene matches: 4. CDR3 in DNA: TGTGCCAGCAGCTTTGGGACAGATACACCCCTCCACTTT. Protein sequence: CASSFGTDTPLHF.

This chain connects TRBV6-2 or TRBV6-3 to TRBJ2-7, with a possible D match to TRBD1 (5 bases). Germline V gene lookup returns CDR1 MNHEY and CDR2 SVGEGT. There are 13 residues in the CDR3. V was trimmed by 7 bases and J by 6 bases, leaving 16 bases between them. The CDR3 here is CASNGAVNSEQYV. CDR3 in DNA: TGTGCCAGCAATGGGGCGGTAAACAGCGAGCAGTACGTC.

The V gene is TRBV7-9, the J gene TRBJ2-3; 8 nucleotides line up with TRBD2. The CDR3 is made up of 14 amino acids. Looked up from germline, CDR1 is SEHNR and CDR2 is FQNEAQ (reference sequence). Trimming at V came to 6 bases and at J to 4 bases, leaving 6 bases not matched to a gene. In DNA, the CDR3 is TGTGCCAGCAGGACGGGAGGGTTCCCAGATACGCAGTATTTT. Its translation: CASRTGGFPDTQYF.

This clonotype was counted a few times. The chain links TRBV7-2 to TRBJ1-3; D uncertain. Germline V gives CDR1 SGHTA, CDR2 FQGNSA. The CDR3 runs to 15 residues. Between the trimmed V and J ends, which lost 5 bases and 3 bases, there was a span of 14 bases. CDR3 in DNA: TGTGCCAGCAGCCCCCAAAGCGGGGTTGGAAACACCATATATTTT. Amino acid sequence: CASSPQSGVGNTIYF.

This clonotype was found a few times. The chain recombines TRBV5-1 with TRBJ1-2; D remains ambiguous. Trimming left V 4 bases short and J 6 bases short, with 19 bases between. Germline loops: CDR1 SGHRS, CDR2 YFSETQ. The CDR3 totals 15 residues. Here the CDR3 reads CASSVITGVLNGYTF. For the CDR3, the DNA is TGCGCCAGCAGCGTCATCACCGGGGTTTTAAATGGCTACACCTTC.

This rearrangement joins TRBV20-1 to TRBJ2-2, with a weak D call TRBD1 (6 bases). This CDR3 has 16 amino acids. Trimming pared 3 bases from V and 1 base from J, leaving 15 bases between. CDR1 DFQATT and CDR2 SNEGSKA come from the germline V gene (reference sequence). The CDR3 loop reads CSASDQGRVNTGELFF. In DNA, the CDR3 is TGCAGTGCTAGCGATCAGGGGCGGGTGAACACCGGGGAGCTGTTTTTT.

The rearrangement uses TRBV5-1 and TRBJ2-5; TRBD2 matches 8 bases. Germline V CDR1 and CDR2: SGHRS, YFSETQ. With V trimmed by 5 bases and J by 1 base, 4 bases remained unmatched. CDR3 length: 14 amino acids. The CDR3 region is CASSLSGVQETQYF. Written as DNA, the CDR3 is TGCGCCAGCAGTCTTAGCGGGGTCCAAGAGACCCAGTACTTC. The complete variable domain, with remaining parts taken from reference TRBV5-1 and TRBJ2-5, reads KAGVTQTPRYLIKTRGQQVTLSCSPISGHRSVSWYQQTPGQGLQFLFEYFSETQRNKGNFPGRFSGRQFSNSRSEMNVSTLELGDSALYLCASSLSGVQETQYFGPGTRLLVL.

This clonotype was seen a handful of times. The CDR3, as DNA: TGTGCCAGCAGCTTCTCGCGGGGTATAACCGGGGAGCTGTTTTTT. Protein: CASSFSRGITGELFF. The genes are TRBV7-9 and TRBJ2-2; a weak D match, TRBD2 (6 bases). The CDR3 spans 15 residues. The germline gives CDR1 SEHNR, CDR2 FQNEAQ (reference sequence). Trimming took off 3 bases at V and 5 bases at J, with 13 bases between the two ends.

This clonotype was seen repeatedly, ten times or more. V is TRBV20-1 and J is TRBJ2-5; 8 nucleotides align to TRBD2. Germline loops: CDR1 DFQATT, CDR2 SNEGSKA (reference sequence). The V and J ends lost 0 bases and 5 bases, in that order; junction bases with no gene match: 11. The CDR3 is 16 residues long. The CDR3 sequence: CSARDRPGGPSETQYF. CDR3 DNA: TGCAGTGCTAGAGATCGACCGGGGGGGCCTAGTGAGACCCAGTACTTC.

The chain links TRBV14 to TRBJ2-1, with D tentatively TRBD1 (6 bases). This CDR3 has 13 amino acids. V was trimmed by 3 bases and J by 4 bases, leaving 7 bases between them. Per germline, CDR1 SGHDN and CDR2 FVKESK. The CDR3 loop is CASSHGQYNEQFF. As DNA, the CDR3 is TGTGCCAGCAGCCACGGACAGTACAATGAGCAGTTCTTC.